The rows below give T cell receptor beta chains drawn from one sample of a study of neurological immune-mediated disorders. TCRdb re-analysed the 5' RACE reads in MiXCR, keeping a single row per CDR3 protein. The sample yields fewer than 40,000 distinct CDR3 sequences, approximately 5% seen once. Source material: CD4+ T cells from blood. The receptors come from a woman between 50 and 59 years old in good health. CDR3s leave out the opening cysteine and the closing phenylalanine or tryptophan.

>TRBJ1-1|TRBV29-1
SVSWGKTPGTEAF
>TRBJ2-3|TRBV5-1
ASSLVPSKADTQY
>TRBJ2-2|TRBV29-1
SVKQGRYTGELF
>TRBJ2-3|TRBV5-5
ASSLGGISTDTQY
>TRBJ2-4|TRBV5-1
ASSEGQKNIQY
>TRBJ2-1|TRBV20-1
SADHTSGGYNEQF
>TRBJ2-3|TRBV2
ASSELAGGEY
>TRBJ1-1|TRBV5-5
ASSFSLQENTEAF
>TRBJ2-5|TRBV7-2
ASSLWQGRETQY
>TRBJ2-7|TRBV7-2
ASSPRRGAGGQY
>TRBJ1-2|TRBV5-1
ASSLTSGRYYYGYT
>TRBJ1-5|TRBV11-3
ARGDSSNQPQH
>TRBJ1-6|TRBV6-1
ASRGGGLYNSPLH
>TRBJ2-7|TRBV5-1
ASSLEASGISYEQY
>TRBJ2-7|TRBV20-1
SARNIGDRAGRAYEQY
>TRBJ1-6|TRBV10-3
AISVGGQQYSPLH